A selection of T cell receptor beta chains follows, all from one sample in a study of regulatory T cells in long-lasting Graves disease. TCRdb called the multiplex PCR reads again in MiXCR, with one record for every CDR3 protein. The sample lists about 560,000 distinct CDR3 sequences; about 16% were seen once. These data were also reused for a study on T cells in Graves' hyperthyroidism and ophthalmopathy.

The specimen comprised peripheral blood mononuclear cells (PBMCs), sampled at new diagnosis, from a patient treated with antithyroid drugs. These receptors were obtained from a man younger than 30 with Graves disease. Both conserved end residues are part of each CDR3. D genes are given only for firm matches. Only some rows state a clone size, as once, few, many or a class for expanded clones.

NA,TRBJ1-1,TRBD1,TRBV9,TGTGCCAGCAGCGCCAACCGGGACAGGAACACTGAAGCTTTCTTT,CASSANRDRNTEAFF
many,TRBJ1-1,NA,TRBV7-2,TGTGCCAGCAGCACTCCCGCGCCGGGATCCACTGAAGCTTTCTTT,CASSTPAPGSTEAFF
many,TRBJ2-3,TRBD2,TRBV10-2,TGCGCCAGCCGGCGGGAGACTGGCACAGATACGCAGTATTTT,CASRRETGTDTQYF
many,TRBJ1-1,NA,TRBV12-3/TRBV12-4,TGTGCCAGCACGGCGGGCACTGAAGCTTTCTTT,CASTAGTEAFF
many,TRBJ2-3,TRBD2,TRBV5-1,TGCGCCAGCAGCCCCGGACTAGCGGCTAGCACAGATACGCAGTATTTT,CASSPGLAASTDTQYF
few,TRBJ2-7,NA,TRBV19,TGTGCCAGTAGATCTGGACATGCCGATGGCTACGAGCAGTACTTC,CASRSGHADGYEQYF
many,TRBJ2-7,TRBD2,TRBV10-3,TGTGCCACCGACCATACTAGCGGGAGCTCCTACGAGCAGTACTTC,CATDHTSGSSYEQYF
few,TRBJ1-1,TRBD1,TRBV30,TGTGCCTGGAGTGTAGGGACAGGGTTGGCTGAAGCTTTCTTT,CAWSVGTGLAEAFF
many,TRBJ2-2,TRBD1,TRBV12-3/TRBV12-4,TGTGCCAGCAGTTCCAAGGCGGGACAGGGATCCTCCCGGGAGCTGTTTTTT,CASSSKAGQGSSRELFF
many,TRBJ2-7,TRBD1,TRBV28,TGTGCCAGCAGTCCTGACAGGGAAGACGAAAACGAGCAGTACTTC,CASSPDREDENEQYF
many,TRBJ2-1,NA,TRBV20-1,TGCAGTGCTTCTCAGACCCTTAGCTCCTACAATGAGCAGTTCTTC,CSASQTLSSYNEQFF
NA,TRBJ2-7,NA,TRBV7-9,TGTGCCAGCAGCTTTTCCCCGACAATAACCTACGAGCAGTACTTC,CASSFSPTITYEQYF
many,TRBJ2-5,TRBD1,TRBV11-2,TGTGCCAGCAGCCTACAGGGGCCCTTGGAGACCCAGTACTTC,CASSLQGPLETQYF
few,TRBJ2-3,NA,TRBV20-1,TGCAGTGCTAGGTTCGAAGGCACAGATACGCAGTATTTT,CSARFEGTDTQYF
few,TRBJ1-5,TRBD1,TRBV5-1,TGCGCCAGCAGCGTACCGGGACAGATTCCTAGGAGCAATCAGCCCCAGCATTTT,CASSVPGQIPRSNQPQHF
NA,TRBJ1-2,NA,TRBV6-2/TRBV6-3,TGTGCCAGCAGTCCCCGGGACGCCTATGGCTACACCTTC,CASSPRDAYGYTF
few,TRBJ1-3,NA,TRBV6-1,TGTGCCACCGTCGACAGCTACTCTGGAAACACCATATATTTT,CATVDSYSGNTIYF
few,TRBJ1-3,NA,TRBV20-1,TGCAGTGCTGGGCCCTGGGGGCAGGGTTCTGGAAACACCATATATTTT,CSAGPWGQGSGNTIYF
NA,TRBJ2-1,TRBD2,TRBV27,TGTGCCAGCAGTTTATTTGCGGGAGGTAGTATCTATGAGCAGTTCTTC,CASSLFAGGSIYEQFF
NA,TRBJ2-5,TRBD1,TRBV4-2,TGTGCCAGCAGCCAAGAACTGACAGGGGAAGAGACCCAGTACTTC,CASSQELTGEETQYF
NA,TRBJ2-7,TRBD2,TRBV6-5,TGTGCCAGCAGTTCGGGACTAGCGGGACCCTACGAGCAGTACTTC,CASSSGLAGPYEQYF
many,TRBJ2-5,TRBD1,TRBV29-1,TGCAGCGTTGAAGATCAGGACAGGGTAGAAGAGACCCAGTACTTC,CSVEDQDRVEETQYF
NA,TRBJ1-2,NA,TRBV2,TGTGCCAGCAGTAACTCCCCGGGACAACTAGCAAACTATGGCTACACCTTC,CASSNSPGQLANYGYTF
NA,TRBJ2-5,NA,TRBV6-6,TGTGCCAGCAGTTACTCGGGGGCGATACAAGAGACCCAGTACTTC,CASSYSGAIQETQYF
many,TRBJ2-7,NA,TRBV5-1,TGCGCCAGCAGCTGGGACCAGGGTTCCCCCTACGAGCAGTACTTC,CASSWDQGSPYEQYF
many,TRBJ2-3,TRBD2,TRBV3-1,TGTGCCAGCAGCCAAGATATGGTAGCGGGAAGCACAGATACGCAGTATTTT,CASSQDMVAGSTDTQYF
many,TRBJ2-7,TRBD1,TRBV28,TGTGCCAGCAGTTCATACAGGGGGCTTCAATACGAGCAGTACTTC,CASSSYRGLQYEQYF
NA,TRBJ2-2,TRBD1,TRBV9,TGTGCCAGCAGCGTATCAGGGGGAACCGGGGAGCTGTTTTTT,CASSVSGGTGELFF
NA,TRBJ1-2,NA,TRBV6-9,TGTGCCAGCAGTTACAAAGTGGCGTCCCCTAACTATGGCTACACCTTC,CASSYKVASPNYGYTF
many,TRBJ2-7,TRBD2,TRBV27,TGTGCCAGCGCCCCCTGGGAGGGATCCCGGTACGAGCAGTACTTC,CASAPWEGSRYEQYF
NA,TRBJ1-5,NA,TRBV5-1,TGCGCCAGCAGCTTGTCTTACCTACCCAATCAGCCCCAGCATTTT,CASSLSYLPNQPQHF
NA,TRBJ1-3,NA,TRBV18,TGTGCCAGCTCACCAAACATGAGGCTGGCCAACACCATATATTTT,CASSPNMRLANTIYF
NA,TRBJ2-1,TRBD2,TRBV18,TGTGCCAGCTCCCTCACTAGCGGGATTGGGAGCAATGAGCAGTTCTTC,CASSLTSGIGSNEQFF
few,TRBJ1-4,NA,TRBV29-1,TGCAGCGTGGCCGTTTGGGAAAAACTGTTTTTT,CSVAVWEKLFF
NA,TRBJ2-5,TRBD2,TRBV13,TGTGCCAGCAGCTTAATTGAGGGAGGGCGGGAGACCCAGTACTTC,CASSLIEGGRETQYF
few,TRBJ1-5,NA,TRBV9,TGTGCCAGCAGCGTAGGAGGAGGGGAGGATCAGCCCCAGCATTTT,CASSVGGGEDQPQHF
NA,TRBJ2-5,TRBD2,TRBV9,TGTGCCAGCACCCTCCAGGAGGGAGGGTGGGAGACCCAGTACTTC,CASTLQEGGWETQYF
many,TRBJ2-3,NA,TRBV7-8,TGTGCCAGCAGCCACAGCGGAGGCACAGATACGCAGTATTTT,CASSHSGGTDTQYF
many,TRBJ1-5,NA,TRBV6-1,TGTGCCAGCAGCCAGGGTCAGCCCCAGCATTTT,CASSQGQPQHF
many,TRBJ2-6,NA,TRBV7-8,TGTGCCAGCAGCCTACTACAGGGAGATTTC,CASSLLQGDF
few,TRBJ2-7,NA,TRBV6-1,TGTGCCAGCAGTGTGTGGGAGTCCTACGAGCAGTACTTC,CASSVWESYEQYF
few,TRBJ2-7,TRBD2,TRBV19,TGTGCCAGTAGTAAAACGACTAGCGGGAGCTCCTACGAGCAGTACTTC,CASSKTTSGSSYEQYF
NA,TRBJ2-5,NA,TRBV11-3,TGCGCCAGCAGCCCAGGGGTTGTGGGAGAGACCCAGTACTTC,CASSPGVVGETQYF
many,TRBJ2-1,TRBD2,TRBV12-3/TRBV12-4,TGTGCCAGCAGTGGCCTGGGAAGCGGGATTTACAATGAGCAGTTCTTC,CASSGLGSGIYNEQFF
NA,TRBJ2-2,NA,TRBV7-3,TGTGCCAGCAGCCTCGGAGGAGGGGACGGGGAGCTGTTTTTT,CASSLGGGDGELFF